A single sample gave rise to the 7 T cell receptor beta chains below, sequenced in a study of cytomegalovirus exposure and HLA in healthy donors. Measured with immunoSEQ multiplex PCR; TCRdb has only the in-frame clones, and not every one. The sample has under 75,000 clones; just under 85% are singletons. Sequencing was performed on PBMCs. The receptors originated from a man aged 25 to 45 in good health and CMV-seronegative.

This chain joins TRBV29-1 and TRBJ1-6, with 9 bases identical to TRBD1. J was trimmed by 10 bases and V by 6 bases; bases with no gene match: 7. The CDR3 totals 13 residues. Germline CDR1 and CDR2: SQVTM and ANQGSEA. The CDR3 reads CSVRDRVGSPLHF. In nucleotides, the CDR3 is TGCAGCGTCAGGGACAGGGTTGGCTCACCCCTCCACTTT.

This chain uses TRBV29-1 with TRBJ2-6, with D unresolved. V lost 3 bases and J lost 4, with 7 bases in between. CDR1 and CDR2 (germline): SQVTM, ANQGSEA. The CDR3 is 13 amino acids. The CDR3 nucleotides read TGCAGCGTTGAGCGGTTAGGGGCCAACGTCCTGACTTTC. Its translation: CSVERLGANVLTF.

The chain has TRBV6-6 and TRBJ2-7, with TRBD2 as a possible D gene (7 bases). The CDR3 loop spans 14 amino acids. V was shortened by 5 bases and J by 6 bases, with 17 bases between the two germline ends. Germline V gives CDR1 MNHNY, CDR2 SVGAGI (reference sequence). The CDR3 is CASSRGGETIEQYV. CDR3 bases: TGTGCCAGCAGTAGGGGGGGGGAGACGATCGAGCAGTACGTC.

In regard to this clone: An end of the junction differs from the germline gene, which may be a read error. J is TRBJ2-3 and V is TRBV7-7, with a weak D call TRBD2 (5 bases). Per germline, CDR1 SSHAT and CDR2 FNYEAQ (reference sequence). There are 14 residues in the CDR3. The chain's CDR3 is CASSLGGPTDTQYF. The CDR3 DNA reads as TGTGCTAGCAGCTTAGGAGGCCCCACAGATACGCAGTATTTT. The variable domain in full, completed from reference TRBV7-7 and TRBJ2-3, reads GAGVSQSPRYKVTKRGQDVTLRCDPISSHATLYWYQQALGQGPEFLTYFNYEAQPDKSGLPSDRFSAERPEGSISTLTIQRTEQRDSAMYRCASSLGGPTDTQYFGPGTRLTVL.

The chain employs TRBV5-6 and TRBJ2-2; no reliable D call. CDR1 SGHDT and CDR2 YYEEEE come from the germline V gene. The CDR3 spans 12 residues. The ends were cut back, 4 bases at V and 8 bases at J, with 9 bases in the middle. The CDR3 reads CASSPTIGELFF. The CDR3 nucleotides are TGTGCCAGCAGCCCTACGATAGGGGAGCTGTTTTTT.

This sequence joins TRBV4-2 and TRBJ2-3; 10 bases fit TRBD1. V shed 3 bases, J shed 2 bases, and the junction held 5 bases outside the gene matches. Germline loops: CDR1 LGHNA, CDR2 YNFKEQ. The CDR3 extends over 16 amino acids. CDR3 sequence reads: CASSQSGQGITDTQYF. CDR3 coding DNA: TGTGCCAGCAGCCAGTCGGGACAGGGGATCACAGATACGCAGTATTTT.

This clone turned up a few times. The chain recombines TRBV2 with TRBJ2-3; TRBD2 might be the D (6 bases). CDR3 size: 14 residues. Germline CDR1 and CDR2: SNHLY and FYNNEI. V gave up 2 bases and J gave up 1 base, with 7 bases separating them. CDR3 region: CASSETGGTDTQYF. The CDR3 DNA follows: TGTGCCAGCAGTGAAACGGGGGGCACAGATACGCAGTATTTT.